The 11 T cell receptor beta chains presented below share a single source sample, sequenced in a study of identical twins. Each CDR3 protein gets one entry after TCRdb re-called the 5' RACE reads with MiXCR. This sample has around 490,000 distinct CDR3 sequences, with about 20% found just once. The same data also contributed to another study, on yellow fever vaccine responses in identical twins.

Sequences were obtained from CD4+ T cells sorted from blood. These receptors were taken from a woman between 18 and 29 years old in good health.

V and J are TRBV29-1 and TRBJ2-1; D perhaps matches TRBD2 (6 bases). The V and J ends lost 6 bases and 4 bases respectively, with 13 bases between them. Germline lookup yields CDR1 SQVTM and CDR2 ANQGSEA. This CDR3 is 13 amino acids long. In DNA form, the CDR3 reads TGCAGCGTCGCGGGACGGGTATACAATGAGCAGTTCTTC. It is translated as CSVAGRVYNEQFF.

This clonotype was picked up a small number of times. V gene TRBV5-1 combines with J gene TRBJ1-3; D unclear. Between the trimmed V and J ends, which lost 4 bases and 2 bases, there was a span of 7 bases. Germline V gene sequence: CDR1 SGHRS, CDR2 YFSETQ. This CDR3 has 13 residues. The CDR3 DNA sequence: TGCGCCAGCAGCGCCGACCCTGGAAACACCATATATTTT. Translating it yields CASSADPGNTIYF.

J is TRBJ2-1 and V is TRBV6-5; D is possibly TRBD1 (5 bases). The CDR3 has 16 residues. The V and J ends lost 5 bases and 0 bases respectively, with 14 bases between them. The V gene's germline CDR1 is MNHEY and CDR2 SVGAGI. In DNA, the CDR3 is TGTGCCAGCAGTCACCAGGGTTTAAGCTCCTACAATGAGCAGTTCTTC. Its translation is CASSHQGLSSYNEQFF.

This clonotype has just a few counts. The chain has TRBV29-1 and TRBJ2-1; 8 bases are shared with TRBD2. Trimming cost V 2 bases and J 6 bases; bases outside gene matches: 15. Looked up from germline, CDR1 is SQVTM and CDR2 is ANQGSEA. There are 17 residues in the CDR3. In DNA, the CDR3 is TGCAGCGTTGAATCCGGCGGGGGGCCATCCCGCCCCAATGAGCAGTTCTTC. Translation: CSVESGGGPSRPNEQFF.

In the case of this clonotype: At one end, the junction sequence differs from germline, possibly due to a read error. The rearrangement joins TRBV20-1 to TRBJ2-1, with D possibly matching TRBD2 (5 bases). Germline V gene data show CDR1 as DFQATT and CDR2 as SNEGSKA (reference sequence). The CDR3 contains 15 residues. CDR3 DNA: TGCTGTGCTAGACCCCCGGGGTCAGCCTACAATGAGCAGTTCTTC. It translates to CCARPPGSAYNEQFF.

In this sample, this clonotype turned up a few times. V usage is TRBV29-1 and J usage is TRBJ1-1; D is perhaps TRBD1 (5 bases). In germline, CDR1 is SQVTM, CDR2 ANQGSEA. Between the trimmed V and J ends, which lost 6 bases and 7 bases, there was a span of 15 bases. This CDR3 has 12 amino acids. In DNA form, the CDR3 reads TGCAGCGTCACCTCGCAGGGAGGTGAAGCTTTCTTT. Its translation: CSVTSQGGEAFF.

The chain couples TRBV27 to TRBJ2-7; a weak D match, TRBD2 (5 bases). The CDR3 covers 17 residues. The V and J ends lost 6 bases and 0 bases respectively, with 21 bases between them. Per the germline V gene, CDR1 is MNHEY and CDR2 is SMNVEV (reference sequence). In nucleotides, the CDR3 is TGTGCCAGCAGATCAGCTCGAACGGGGTCTTACTCCTACGAGCAGTACGTC. Its protein is CASRSARTGSYSYEQYV.

The chain joins TRBV14 to TRBJ2-2; 11 bases align to TRBD2. Germline assignment: CDR1 SGHDN and CDR2 FVKESK. This CDR3 contains 15 residues. Trimming removed 4 bases from V and 5 bases from J; junction bases left unmatched: 3. The CDR3 nucleotides read TGTGCCAGCAGCCGGGGACTAGCGGTTACCGGGGAGCTGTTTTTT. This translates into CASSRGLAVTGELFF.

This clonotype was seen only a few times. The chain recombines TRBV5-1 with TRBJ2-5; 12 nucleotides match TRBD2. The ends lost 0 bases at V and 4 bases at J; junction bases unmatched: 4. This CDR3 has 16 amino acids. Germline CDR1 reads SGHRS; CDR2 reads YFSETQ. The CDR3 nucleotides read TGCGCCAGCAGCTTGGGGACTAGCGGGAAAGGAGAGACCCAGTACTTC. Amino acids: CASSLGTSGKGETQYF.

This clonotype was found a few times. The V and J genes are TRBV2 and TRBJ2-2, with 8 nucleotides matching TRBD1. The trim removed 1 base at V and 5 bases at J, leaving 3 bases unmatched. This CDR3 comprises 15 residues. From germline, CDR1 is SNHLY and CDR2 FYNNEI. The CDR3 protein is CASSEVTGGTGELFF. The CDR3 DNA reads TGTGCCAGCAGTGAAGTAACAGGGGGGACCGGGGAGCTGTTTTTT.

This clonotype occurred a few times. The chain combines TRBV7-9 with TRBJ2-3; 7 bases line up with TRBD1. V was clipped by 6 bases and J by 2 bases; unmatched bases: 5. Germline V gives CDR1 SEHNR, CDR2 FQNEAQ (reference sequence). CDR3 size: 14 residues. CDR3 in amino acids: CASSGTETTDTQYF. The CDR3 coding sequence is TGTGCCAGCAGTGGGACAGAGACCACAGATACGCAGTATTTT.